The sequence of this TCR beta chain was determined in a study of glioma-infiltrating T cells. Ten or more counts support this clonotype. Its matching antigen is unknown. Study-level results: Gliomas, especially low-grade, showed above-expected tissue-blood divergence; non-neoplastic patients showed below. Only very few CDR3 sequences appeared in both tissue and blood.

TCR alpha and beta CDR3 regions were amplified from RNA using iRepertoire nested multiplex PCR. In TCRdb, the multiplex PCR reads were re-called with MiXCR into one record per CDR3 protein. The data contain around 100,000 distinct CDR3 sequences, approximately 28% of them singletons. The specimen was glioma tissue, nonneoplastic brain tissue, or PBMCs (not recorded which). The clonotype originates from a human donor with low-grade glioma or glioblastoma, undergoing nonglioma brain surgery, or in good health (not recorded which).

The CDR3, as DNA: TGCAGTGCTAGAGATCTCCGGGCCAACAATGAGCAGTTCTTC. Translating it yields CSARDLRANNEQFF. This chain joins TRBV20-1 and TRBJ2-1; D remains unclear. This CDR3 spans 14 amino acids. Trimming removed 0 bases from V and 5 bases from J, with 11 bases in between. CDR1 and CDR2 (germline): DFQATT, SNEGSKA (reference sequence).